The 9 T cell receptor beta chains below come from one sample, sequenced in a study of blood T cell repertoires in COVID-19. The data were produced by immunoSEQ multiplex PCR, yet TCRdb's version contains in-frame clones alone and is incomplete. The sample records approximately 210,000 clones, 86% being singletons. The material sequenced was peripheral blood. These TCRs come from a woman between 70 and 85 years old with acute or convalescent COVID-19.

The chain carries TRBV5-5 and TRBJ2-5, with TRBD1 matching 9 bases. In germline, CDR1 is SGHKS, CDR2 YYEKEE (reference sequence). Trimming cost V 4 bases and J 5 bases; bases outside gene matches: 9. CDR3 length equals 15 residues. Here the CDR3 DNA reads TGTGCCAGCAGCATCGGGACAGGGAAGGGGGAGACCCAGTACTTC. It specifies CASSIGTGKGETQYF.

J is TRBJ2-1 and V is TRBV7-2; tentatively, D is TRBD1 (5 bases). CDR1 is SGHTA and CDR2 is FQGNSA in the germline V gene. V lost 5 bases, J lost 0 bases, and 11 bases lay in between. The CDR3 runs 15 residues. The CDR3 region has the DNA TGTGCCAGCAGCCCCGGACACTTCTCCTACAATGAGCAGTTCTTC. The encoded protein is CASSPGHFSYNEQFF.

V usage is TRBV12-5 and J usage is TRBJ2-6; D unclear. CDR3 length: 13 amino acids. The germline V gene has CDR1 LGHNT and CDR2 FRNRAP. V lost 6 bases and J 1 base, leaving 4 bases between the germline ends. CDR3 sequence (DNA): TGTGCTAGTGGCCAATCTGGGGCCAACGTCCTGACTTTC. This encodes CASGQSGANVLTF.

This chain joins TRBV5-1 and TRBJ2-7; 11 positions match TRBD1. This CDR3 has 16 residues. With V trimmed by 4 bases and J by 1 base, 7 bases remained unmatched. CDR1 SGHRS and CDR2 YFSETQ come from the germline V gene. CDR3 residues: CASSRDGTGGSYEQYF. As DNA, the CDR3 is TGCGCCAGCAGCCGCGACGGGACAGGGGGTTCCTACGAGCAGTACTTC.

V is TRBV7-9 and J is TRBJ2-1; a weak D match, TRBD2 (5 bases). V was pared by 1 base and J by 4 bases, with 14 bases between. Looked up from germline, CDR1 is SEHNR and CDR2 is FQNEAQ (reference sequence). The CDR3 is made up of 16 amino acids. The CDR3 nucleotides are TGTGCCAGCAGCTTAGGCTGGGGTTCGGGATACAATGAGCAGTTCTTC. Amino acid sequence: CASSLGWGSGYNEQFF.

V is TRBV11-3 and J is TRBJ2-7; tentatively, D is TRBD2 (6 bases). This CDR3 is 20 amino acids long. Germline assignment: CDR1 SGHNT and CDR2 YENEEA. The ends were cut back, 0 bases at V and 2 bases at J, with 26 bases in the middle. CDR3 amino acids: CASSLDGSAGPLSPTYEQYF. The CDR3 coding sequence is TGTGCCAGCAGCTTAGATGGTAGCGCGGGGCCCCTCTCCCCTACCTACGAGCAGTACTTC.

V is TRBV6-6 and J is TRBJ1-1; unclear D gene. The CDR3 length is 14 residues. Germline lookup yields CDR1 MNHNY and CDR2 SVGAGI (reference sequence). Between the trimmed V and J ends, which lost 2 bases and 0 bases, there was a span of 7 bases. In DNA form, the CDR3 reads TGTGCCAGCAGTTACGGGCAGATGAACACTGAAGCTTTCTTT. Protein product: CASSYGQMNTEAFF.

The chain employs TRBV6-1 and TRBJ2-1; TRBD1 matches at 7 bases. Unmatched junction bases numbered 21, after V lost 0 bases and J lost 4 bases. In germline, CDR1 is MNHNS, CDR2 SASEGT. CDR3 size: 21 residues. The CDR3 region is CASSEAAYTGAAPGRYNEQFF. CDR3 sequence (DNA): TGTGCCAGCAGTGAAGCCGCTTATACAGGGGCCGCGCCCGGAAGGTACAATGAGCAGTTCTTC.

The V gene is TRBV5-4, the J gene TRBJ2-7; 10 positions match TRBD2. The CDR3 extends over 15 amino acids. Germline loops: CDR1 SGHNT, CDR2 YYREEE (reference sequence). J gave up 9 bases and V 6 bases, and 15 bases lay outside the gene matches. The CDR3 coding sequence is TGTGCCAGCAAGACCGGGACTAGCGCGCCCGCGAGGCAGTACTTC. Protein product: CASKTGTSAPARQYF. Supplemented by reference TRBV5-4 and TRBJ2-7, the full variable domain reads ETGVTQSPTHLIKTRGQQVTLRCSSQSGHNTVSWYQQALGQGPQFIFQYYREEENGRGNFPPRFSGLQFPNYSSELNVNALELDDSALYLCASKTGTSAPARQYFGPGTRLTVT.